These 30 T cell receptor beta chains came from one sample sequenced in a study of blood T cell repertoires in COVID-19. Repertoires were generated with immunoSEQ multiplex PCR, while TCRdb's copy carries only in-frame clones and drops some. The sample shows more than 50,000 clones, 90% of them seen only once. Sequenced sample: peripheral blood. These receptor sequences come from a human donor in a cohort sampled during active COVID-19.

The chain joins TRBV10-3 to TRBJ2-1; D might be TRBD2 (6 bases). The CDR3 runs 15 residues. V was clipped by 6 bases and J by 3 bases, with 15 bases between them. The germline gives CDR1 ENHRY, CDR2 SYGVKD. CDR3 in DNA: TGTGCCATCAGAGAAGGGCGGGGTGACTACAATGAGCAGTTCTTC. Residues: CAIREGRGDYNEQFF.

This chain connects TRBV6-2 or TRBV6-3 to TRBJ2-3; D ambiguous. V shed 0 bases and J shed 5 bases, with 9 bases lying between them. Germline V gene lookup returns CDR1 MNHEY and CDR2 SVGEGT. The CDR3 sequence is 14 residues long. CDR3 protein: CASSYSLVVDTQYF. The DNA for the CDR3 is TGTGCCAGCAGTTACTCTCTAGTGGTAGATACGCAGTATTTT.

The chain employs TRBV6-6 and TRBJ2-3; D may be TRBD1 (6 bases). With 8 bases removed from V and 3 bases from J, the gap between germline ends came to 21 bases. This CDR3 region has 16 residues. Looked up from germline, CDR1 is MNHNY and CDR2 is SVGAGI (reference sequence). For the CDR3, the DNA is TGTGCCAGCGGGAAGATACAGGGTTTTAAGACAGATACGCAGTATTTT. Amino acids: CASGKIQGFKTDTQYF.

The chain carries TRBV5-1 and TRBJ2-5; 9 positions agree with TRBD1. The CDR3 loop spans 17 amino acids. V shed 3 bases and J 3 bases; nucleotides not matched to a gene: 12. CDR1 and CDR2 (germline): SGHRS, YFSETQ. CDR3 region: CASSWGPGQGGEETQYF. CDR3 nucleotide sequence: TGCGCCAGCAGCTGGGGGCCGGGACAGGGCGGGGAAGAGACCCAGTACTTC.

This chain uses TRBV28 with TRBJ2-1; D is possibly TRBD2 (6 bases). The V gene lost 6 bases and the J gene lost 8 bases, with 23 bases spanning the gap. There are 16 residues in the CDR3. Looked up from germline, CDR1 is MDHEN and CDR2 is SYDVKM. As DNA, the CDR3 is TGTGCCAGCAGCTCGGGACCCTCGACTAGAAGGGATGAGCAGTTCTTC. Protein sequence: CASSSGPSTRRDEQFF.

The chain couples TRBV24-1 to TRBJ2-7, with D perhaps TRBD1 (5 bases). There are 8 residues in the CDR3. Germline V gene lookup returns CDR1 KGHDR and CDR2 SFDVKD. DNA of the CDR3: TGTGCACCGACAGTTCAGTACTTC. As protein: CAPTVQYF.

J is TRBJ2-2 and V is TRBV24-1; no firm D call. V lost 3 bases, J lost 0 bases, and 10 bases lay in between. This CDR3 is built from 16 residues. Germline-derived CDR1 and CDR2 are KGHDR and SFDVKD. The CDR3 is CATSDLEVPNTGELFF. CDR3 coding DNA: TGTGCCACCAGTGATCTAGAAGTACCGAACACCGGGGAGCTGTTTTTT.

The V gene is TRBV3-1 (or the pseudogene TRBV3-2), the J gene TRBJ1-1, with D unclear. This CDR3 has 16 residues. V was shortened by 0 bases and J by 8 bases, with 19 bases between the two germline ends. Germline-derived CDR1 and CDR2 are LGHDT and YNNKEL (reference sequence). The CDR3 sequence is CASSQEGPRRVREAFF. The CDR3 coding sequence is TGTGCCAGCAGCCAAGAAGGGCCCCGGAGGGTAAGAGAAGCTTTCTTT.

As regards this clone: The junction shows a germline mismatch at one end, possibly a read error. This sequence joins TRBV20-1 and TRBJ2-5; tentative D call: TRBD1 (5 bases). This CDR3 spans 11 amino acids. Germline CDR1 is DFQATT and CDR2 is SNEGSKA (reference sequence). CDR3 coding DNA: TGCAGTGGGGGCCGCACAGAGTCCCAGTACTTC. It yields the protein CSGGRTESQYF.

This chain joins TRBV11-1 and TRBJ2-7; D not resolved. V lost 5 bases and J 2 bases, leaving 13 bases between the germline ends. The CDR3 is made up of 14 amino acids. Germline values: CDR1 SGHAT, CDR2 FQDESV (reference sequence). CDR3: CASSPRVETYEQYF. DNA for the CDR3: TGTGCCAGCAGCCCCCGGGTGGAAACCTACGAGCAGTACTTC.

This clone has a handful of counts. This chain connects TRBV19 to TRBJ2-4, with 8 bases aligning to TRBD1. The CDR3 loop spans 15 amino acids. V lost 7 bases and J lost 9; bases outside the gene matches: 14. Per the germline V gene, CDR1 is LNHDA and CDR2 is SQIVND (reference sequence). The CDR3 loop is CASKFAGQEGGIQYF. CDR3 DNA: TGTGCCAGTAAATTTGCGGGACAGGAGGGAGGCATTCAGTACTTC.

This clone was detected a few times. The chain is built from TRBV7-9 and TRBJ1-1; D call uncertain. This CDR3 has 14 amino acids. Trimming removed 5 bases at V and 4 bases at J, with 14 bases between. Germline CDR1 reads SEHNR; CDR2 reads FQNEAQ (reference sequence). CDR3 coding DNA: TGTGCCAGCAGCGGTGCCCGCGGTTTCACTGAAGCTTTCTTT. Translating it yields CASSGARGFTEAFF.

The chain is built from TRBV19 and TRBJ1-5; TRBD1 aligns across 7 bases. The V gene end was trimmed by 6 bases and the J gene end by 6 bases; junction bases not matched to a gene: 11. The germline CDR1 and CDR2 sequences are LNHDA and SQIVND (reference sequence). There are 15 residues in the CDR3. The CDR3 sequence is CASSNDRVTGQPQHF. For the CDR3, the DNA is TGTGCCAGTAGCAACGACAGGGTAACGGGTCAGCCCCAGCATTTT.

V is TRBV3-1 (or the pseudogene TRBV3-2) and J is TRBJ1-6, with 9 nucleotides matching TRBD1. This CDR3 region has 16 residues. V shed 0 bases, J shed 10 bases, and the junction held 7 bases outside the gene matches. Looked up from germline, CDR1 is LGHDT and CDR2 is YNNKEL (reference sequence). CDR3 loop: CASSQDDGGQGSPLHF. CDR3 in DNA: TGTGCCAGCAGCCAAGATGATGGGGGACAGGGCTCACCCCTCCACTTT.

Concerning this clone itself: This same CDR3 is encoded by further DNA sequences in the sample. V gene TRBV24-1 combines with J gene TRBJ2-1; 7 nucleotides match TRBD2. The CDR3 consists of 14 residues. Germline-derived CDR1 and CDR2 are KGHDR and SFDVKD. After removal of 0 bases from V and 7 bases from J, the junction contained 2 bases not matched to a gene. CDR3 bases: TGTGCCACCAGTGATTTGCTGGGAGGGAATGAGCAGTTCTTC. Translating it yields CATSDLLGGNEQFF.

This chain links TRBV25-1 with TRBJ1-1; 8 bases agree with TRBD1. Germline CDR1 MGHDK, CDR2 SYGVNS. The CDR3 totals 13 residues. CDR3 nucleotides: TGTGCTAGTAAACAGGGGGAATTTACTGAAGCTTTCTTT. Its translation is CASKQGEFTEAFF.

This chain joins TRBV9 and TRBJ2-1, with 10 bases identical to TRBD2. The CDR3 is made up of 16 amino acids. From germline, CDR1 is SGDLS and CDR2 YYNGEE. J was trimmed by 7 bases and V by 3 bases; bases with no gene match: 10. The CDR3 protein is CASSEGEREGRNEQFF. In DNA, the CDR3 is TGTGCCAGCAGCGAAGGGGAGCGGGAGGGCCGAAATGAGCAGTTCTTC.

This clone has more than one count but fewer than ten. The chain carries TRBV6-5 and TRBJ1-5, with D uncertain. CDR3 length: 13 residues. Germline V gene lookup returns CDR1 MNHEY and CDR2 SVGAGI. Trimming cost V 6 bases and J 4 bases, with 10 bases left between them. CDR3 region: CASSRGPNQPQHF. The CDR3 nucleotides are TGTGCCAGCAGCCGTGGGCCAAATCAGCCCCAGCATTTT.

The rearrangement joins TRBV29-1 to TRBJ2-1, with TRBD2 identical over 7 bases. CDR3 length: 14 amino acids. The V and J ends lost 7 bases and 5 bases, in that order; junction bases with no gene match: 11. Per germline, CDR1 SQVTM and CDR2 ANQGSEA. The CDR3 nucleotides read TGCAGCGGCCTTGGGGGGGGAGGACACAATGAGCAGTTCTTC. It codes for CSGLGGGGHNEQFF.

This CDR3 reads CASSYEGQTAYTGELFF. The CDR3 DNA is TGCGCCAGCAGCTACGAGGGACAGACAGCTTACACCGGGGAGCTGTTTTTT. The chain links TRBV4-3 to TRBJ2-2; 7 nucleotides match TRBD1. With V trimmed by 5 bases and J by 3 bases, 12 bases remained unmatched. Germline V gene sequence: CDR1 LGHNA, CDR2 YSLEER. The CDR3 contains 17 residues.

This CDR3 is CASSWDRSQPQHF. DNA for the CDR3: TGTGCCAGTAGTTGGGACAGGTCCCAGCCCCAGCATTTT. V gene TRBV19 combines with J gene TRBJ1-5; 8 bases fit TRBD1. The CDR3 runs to 13 residues. CDR1 and CDR2 from the germline V gene are LNHDA and SQIVND (reference sequence). The ends lost 5 bases at V and 7 bases at J; junction bases unmatched: 4. The full variable domain, in which reference TRBV19 and TRBJ1-5 provide the parts outside the CDR3, is DGGITQSPKYLFRKEGQNVTLSCEQNLNHDAMYWYRQDPGQGLRLIYYSQIVNDFQKGDIAEGYSVSREKKESFPLTVTSAQKNPTAFYLCASSWDRSQPQHFGDGTRLSIL.

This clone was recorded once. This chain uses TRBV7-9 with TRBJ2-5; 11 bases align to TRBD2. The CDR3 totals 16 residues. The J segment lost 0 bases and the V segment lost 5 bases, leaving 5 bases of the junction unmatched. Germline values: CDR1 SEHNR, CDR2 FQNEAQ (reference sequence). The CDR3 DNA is TGTGCCAGCAGCCCTCGGACTAGCGGGTACCAAGAGACCCAGTACTTC. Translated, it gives CASSPRTSGYQETQYF.

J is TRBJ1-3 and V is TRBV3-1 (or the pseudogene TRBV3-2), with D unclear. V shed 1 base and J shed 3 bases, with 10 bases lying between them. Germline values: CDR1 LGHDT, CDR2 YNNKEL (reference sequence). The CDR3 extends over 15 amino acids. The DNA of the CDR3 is TGTGCCAGCAGCCAAGGGTCGGGGAGTGGAAACACCATATATTTT. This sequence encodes CASSQGSGSGNTIYF.

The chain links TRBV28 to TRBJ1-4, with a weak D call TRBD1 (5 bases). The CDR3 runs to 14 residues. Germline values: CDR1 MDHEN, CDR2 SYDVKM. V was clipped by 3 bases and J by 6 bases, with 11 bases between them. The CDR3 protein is CASSFGGEDEKLFF. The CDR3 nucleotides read TGTGCCAGCAGTTTCGGGGGGGAGGATGAAAAACTGTTTTTT.

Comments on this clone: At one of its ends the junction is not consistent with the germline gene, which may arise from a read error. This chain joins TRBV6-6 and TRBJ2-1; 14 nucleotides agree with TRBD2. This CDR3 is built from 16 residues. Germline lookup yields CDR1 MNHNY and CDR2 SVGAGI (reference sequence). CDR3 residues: CASSDSGLAGVDEQFF. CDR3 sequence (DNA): TGTGCCAGCAGTGACTCGGGACTAGCGGGAGTAGACGAGCAGTTCTTC.

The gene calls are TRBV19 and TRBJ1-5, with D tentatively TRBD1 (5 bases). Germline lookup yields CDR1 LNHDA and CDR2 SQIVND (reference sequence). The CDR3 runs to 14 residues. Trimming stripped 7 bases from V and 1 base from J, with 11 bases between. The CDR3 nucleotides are TGTGCCAGTACGGAGGGACGGAGCAATCAGCCCCAGCATTTT. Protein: CASTEGRSNQPQHF.

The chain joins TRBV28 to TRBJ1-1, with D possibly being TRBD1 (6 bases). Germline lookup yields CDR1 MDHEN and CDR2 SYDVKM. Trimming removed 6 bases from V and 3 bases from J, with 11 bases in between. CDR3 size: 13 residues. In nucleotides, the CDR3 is TGTGCCAGCAGAGTGGGGGGGCACACTGAAGCTTTCTTT. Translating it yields CASRVGGHTEAFF.

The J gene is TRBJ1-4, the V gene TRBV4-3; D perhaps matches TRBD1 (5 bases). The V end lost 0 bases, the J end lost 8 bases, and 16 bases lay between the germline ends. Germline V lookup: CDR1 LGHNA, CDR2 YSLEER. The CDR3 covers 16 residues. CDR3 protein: CASSQDRASEGEKLFF. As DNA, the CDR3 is TGCGCCAGCAGCCAAGATAGGGCCTCGGAGGGGGAAAAACTGTTTTTT.

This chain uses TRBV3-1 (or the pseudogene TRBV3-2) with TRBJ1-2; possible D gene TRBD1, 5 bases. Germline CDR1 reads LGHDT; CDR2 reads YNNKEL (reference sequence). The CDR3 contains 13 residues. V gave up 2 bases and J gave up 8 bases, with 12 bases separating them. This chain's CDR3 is CASSQTRERGYTF. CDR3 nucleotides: TGTGCCAGCAGCCAAACCAGGGAACGCGGCTACACCTTC.

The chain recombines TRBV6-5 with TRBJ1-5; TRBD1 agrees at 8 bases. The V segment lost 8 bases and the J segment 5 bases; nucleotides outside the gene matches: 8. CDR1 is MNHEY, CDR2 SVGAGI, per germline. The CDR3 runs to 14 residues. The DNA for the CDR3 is TGTGCCAGCTCGAACCGGGACAGGCATCAGCCCCAGCATTTT. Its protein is CASSNRDRHQPQHF.